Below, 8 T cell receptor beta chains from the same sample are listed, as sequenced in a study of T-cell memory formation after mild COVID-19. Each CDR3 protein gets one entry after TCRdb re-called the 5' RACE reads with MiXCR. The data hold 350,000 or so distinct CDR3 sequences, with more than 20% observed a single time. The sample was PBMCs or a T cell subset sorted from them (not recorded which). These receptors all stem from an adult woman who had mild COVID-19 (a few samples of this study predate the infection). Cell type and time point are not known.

The CDR3, as DNA: TGCAGCGTTGATGGGGGGGACGAGCAGTACTTC. This codes for CSVDGGDEQYF. The chain joins TRBV29-1 to TRBJ2-7; 7 nucleotides match TRBD2. The germline gives CDR1 SQVTM, CDR2 ANQGSEA. The CDR3 consists of 11 residues. After removal of 3 bases from V and 5 bases from J, the junction contained 1 base not matched to a gene.

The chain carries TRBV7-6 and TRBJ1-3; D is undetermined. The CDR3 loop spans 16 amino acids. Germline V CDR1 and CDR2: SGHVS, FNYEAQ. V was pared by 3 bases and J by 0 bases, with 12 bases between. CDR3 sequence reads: CASSFATRLSGNTIYF. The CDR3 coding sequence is TGTGCCAGCAGCTTCGCGACCAGACTCTCTGGAAACACCATATATTTT.

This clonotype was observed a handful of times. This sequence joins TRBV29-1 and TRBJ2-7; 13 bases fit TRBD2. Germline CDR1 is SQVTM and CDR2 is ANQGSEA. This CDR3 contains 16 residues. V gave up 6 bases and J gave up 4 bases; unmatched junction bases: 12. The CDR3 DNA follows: TGCAGCGTAGCCAAAAGAGGACTAGCGGGAGTTTACGAGCAGTACTTC. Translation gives CSVAKRGLAGVYEQYF.

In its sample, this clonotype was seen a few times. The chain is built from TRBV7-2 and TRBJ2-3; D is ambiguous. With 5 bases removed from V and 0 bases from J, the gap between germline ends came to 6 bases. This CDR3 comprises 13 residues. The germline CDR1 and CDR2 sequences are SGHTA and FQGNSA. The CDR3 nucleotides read TGTGCCAGCAGCCGGTCGAGCACAGATACGCAGTATTTT. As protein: CASSRSSTDTQYF.

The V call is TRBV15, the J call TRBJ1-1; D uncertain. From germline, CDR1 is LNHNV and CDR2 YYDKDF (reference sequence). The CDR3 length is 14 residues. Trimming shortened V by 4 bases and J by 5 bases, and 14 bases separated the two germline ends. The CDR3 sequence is CATSTSPTGTEAFF. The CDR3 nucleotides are TGTGCCACCAGCACTTCTCCTACCGGAACTGAAGCTTTCTTT.

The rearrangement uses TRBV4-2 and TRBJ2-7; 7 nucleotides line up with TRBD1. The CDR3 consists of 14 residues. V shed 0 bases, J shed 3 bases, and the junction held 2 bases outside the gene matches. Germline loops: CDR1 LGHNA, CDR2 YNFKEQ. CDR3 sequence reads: CASSQDRQGYEQYF. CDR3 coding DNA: TGTGCCAGCAGCCAAGACCGACAGGGCTACGAGCAGTACTTC.

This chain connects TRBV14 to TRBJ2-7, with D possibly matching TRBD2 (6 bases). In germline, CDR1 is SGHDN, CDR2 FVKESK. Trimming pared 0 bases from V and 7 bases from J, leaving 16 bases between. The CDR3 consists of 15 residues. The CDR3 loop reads CASSQDPPGVMEQYF. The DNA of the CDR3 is TGTGCCAGCAGCCAAGATCCCCCGGGAGTGATGGAGCAGTACTTC.

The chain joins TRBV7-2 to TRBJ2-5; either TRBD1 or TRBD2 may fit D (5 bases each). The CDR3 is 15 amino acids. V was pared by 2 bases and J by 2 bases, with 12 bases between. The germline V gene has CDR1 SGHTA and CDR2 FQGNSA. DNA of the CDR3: TGTGCCAGCAGCTTACCGGGACGGAGTCAAGAGACCCAGTACTTC. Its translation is CASSLPGRSQETQYF.